The T cell receptor beta chain described here comes from a study of T cells expressing NK-cell markers. On this clonotype itself: The antigen remains undetermined.

Researchers built TCR beta cDNA using 5'RACE template switching with UMIs. TCRdb reanalyzed the 5' RACE reads and collapses them to one entry per CDR3 protein, without DNA. This sample's table has 200,000 to 300,000 distinct CDR3 sequences. Notes on the study in general: These clonotypes also led the CD3+CD56-NKG2C+ fraction in a few donors. A range of about 1.0-8% of CD8+ T cells consisted of dominant NKG2C+ clonotypes in about six donors.

CDR1 is ENHRY and CDR2 is SYGVKD in the germline V gene. The CDR3 runs 15 residues. The V call is TRBV10-3, the J call TRBJ1-5; TCRdb designates TRBD1, a call that cannot be tested without DNA. What was sequenced was blood T cells: a sorted CD56 or NKG2C T cell subset, CD4+ or CD8+ T cells, or bulk PBMC T cells (not recorded which). This TCR derives from a man aged 18 to 35 in good health. CDR3 amino acids: CAISEGRISNQPQHF.